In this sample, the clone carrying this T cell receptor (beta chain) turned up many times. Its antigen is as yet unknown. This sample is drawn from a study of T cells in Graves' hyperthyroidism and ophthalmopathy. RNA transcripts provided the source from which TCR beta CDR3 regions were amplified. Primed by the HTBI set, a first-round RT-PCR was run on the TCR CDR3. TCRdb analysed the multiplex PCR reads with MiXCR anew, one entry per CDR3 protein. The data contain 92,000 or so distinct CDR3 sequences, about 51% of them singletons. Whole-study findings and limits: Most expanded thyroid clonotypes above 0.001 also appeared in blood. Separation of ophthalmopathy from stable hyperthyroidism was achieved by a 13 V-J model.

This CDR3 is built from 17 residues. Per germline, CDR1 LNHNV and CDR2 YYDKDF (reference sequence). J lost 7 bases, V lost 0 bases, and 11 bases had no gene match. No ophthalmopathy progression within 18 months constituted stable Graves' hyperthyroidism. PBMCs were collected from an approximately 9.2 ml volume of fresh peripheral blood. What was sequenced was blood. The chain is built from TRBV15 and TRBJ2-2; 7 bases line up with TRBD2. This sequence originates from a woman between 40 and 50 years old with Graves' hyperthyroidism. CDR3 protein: CATSRDLGGRGGGELFF. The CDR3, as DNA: TGTGCCACCAGCAGAGATCTGGGCGGGAGAGGTGGCGGGGAGCTGTTTTTT.